This T cell receptor (beta chain) was identified in a study of blood T cell repertoires in COVID-19. Study details: Sites across the United States, Italy and Spain contributed samples from acute and convalescent COVID-19. In each case, the material was cDNA or gDNA derived from T cells, B-cell-depleted T cells, or PBMCs.

This CDR3 contains 14 residues. V lost 4 bases and J lost 8, with 14 bases in between. Germline CDR1 reads KGHSH; CDR2 reads LQKENI. Authors' data handling: Quantification of nucleated cells was approximated via reference gene primer amplification. Measured with immunoSEQ multiplex PCR; TCRdb has only the in-frame clones, and not every one. V and J calls and clone size are those listed in that table; D and trimming were worked out from the DNA. The sample consists of approximately 120,000 clones, around nine tenths of them appearing once. V and J are TRBV18 and TRBJ1-4, with TRBD1 as a possible D gene (6 bases). The clonotype comes from a woman aged 80 or over with acute or convalescent COVID-19. Sequencing used peripheral blood. This CDR3 reads CASSQWGREEKLFF. CDR3 DNA sequence: TGTGCCAGCTCACAGTGGGGGCGTGAGGAAAAACTGTTTTTT.